A selection of T cell receptor beta chains follows, all from one sample in a study of CD8 T cells in Susac syndrome. TCRdb ran MiXCR on the immunoSEQ multiplex PCR reads and lists one entry per CDR3 protein. The sample lists around 140,000 distinct CDR3 sequences, approximately 95% occurring once. Specimen: CD4+ T cells from PBMCs. These receptors were collected from a human donor in good health. The CDR3 runs from the conserved cysteine through the conserved F or W. The order of the fields is clone size, V gene, J gene, D gene, CDR3 protein, CDR3 DNA. The D gene is left open where the match is weak. The size of a clone is reported for some rows only, either as once, few or many, or as a class for expanded clones.

NA	TRBV24-1	TRBJ2-6	NA	CATSDGGLGGANVLTF	TGTGCCACCAGTGACGGAGGCTTGGGAGGGGCCAACGTCCTGACTTTC
once	TRBV5-1	TRBJ2-7	TRBD2	CASSPRTSGTEQYF	TGCGCCAGCAGCCCTAGGACTAGCGGGACCGAGCAGTACTTC
NA	TRBV14	TRBJ2-1	TRBD2	CASRGLAGGISF	TGTGCCAGCAGGGGACTAGCGGGAGGCATTTCCTTC
NA	TRBV20-1	TRBJ2-7	TRBD2	CSARLPLWAGDEQYF	TGCAGTGCTAGATTGCCCCTCTGGGCGGGAGACGAGCAGTACTTC
once	TRBV10-3	TRBJ1-1	NA	CAISGNMNTEAFF	TGTGCCATCAGTGGGAACATGAACACTGAAGCTTTCTTT
NA	TRBV20-1	TRBJ1-1	NA	CSALEQGANTEAFF	TGCAGTGCTCTAGAGCAGGGAGCGAACACTGAAGCTTTCTTT
few	TRBV27	TRBJ1-2	NA	CASSLYGDGYTF	TGTGCCAGCAGTTTATATGGGGACGGCTACACCTTC
NA	TRBV30	TRBJ2-1	TRBD1	CAWSVGQGDRNEQFF	TGTGCCTGGAGTGTCGGACAGGGAGATCGCAATGAGCAGTTCTTC
NA	TRBV5-1	TRBJ2-1	TRBD1	CASRPTGGSYNEQFF	TGCGCCAGCAGGCCGACAGGGGGGTCCTACAATGAGCAGTTCTTC
once	TRBV20-1	TRBJ2-6	NA	CSASSDPSGANVLTF	TGCAGTGCCAGTTCCGACCCATCTGGGGCCAACGTCCTGACTTTC
NA	TRBV20-1	TRBJ2-7	TRBD2	CSAPRLAGGPYEQYF	TGCAGTGCTCCCCGTTTAGCGGGAGGCCCCTACGAGCAGTACTTC
NA	TRBV7-2	TRBJ2-3	TRBD2	CASSFVAGVNTQYF	TGTGCCAGCAGCTTCGTAGCGGGAGTAAATACGCAGTATTTT
once	TRBV6-1	TRBJ1-2	TRBD1	CASRRTGQPYRARYTF	TGTGCCAGCAGACGCACGGGACAGCCGTATCGGGCCCGCTACACCTTC
NA	TRBV20-1	TRBJ2-5	NA	CSARAVAETQYF	TGCAGTGCTAGAGCGGTAGCAGAGACCCAGTACTTC
NA	TRBV7-8	TRBJ2-7	TRBD1	CASSPRDSSYEQYF	TGTGCCAGCAGCCCACGGGACAGCTCCTACGAGCAGTACTTC
NA	TRBV7-2	TRBJ2-3	NA	CASSPRQNTDTQYF	TGTGCCAGCAGCCCCAGACAGAACACAGATACGCAGTATTTT
once	TRBV28	TRBJ1-4	NA	CASGGGQANEKLFF	TGTGCCAGCGGGGGAGGGCAGGCTAATGAAAAACTGTTTTTT
few	TRBV11-2	TRBJ2-7	NA	CASSLTGSSYEQYF	TGTGCCAGCAGCTTAACGGGATCTTCCTACGAGCAGTACTTC
once	TRBV20-1	TRBJ2-2	NA	CSWEGDTGELFF	TGCAGTTGGGAGGGGGACACCGGGGAGCTGTTTTTT
once	TRBV14	TRBJ2-1	TRBD2	CASSARVTSGGYTGPYNEQFF	TGTGCCAGCAGCGCTCGTGTGACTAGCGGGGGATACACAGGCCCCTACAATGAGCAGTTCTTC
NA	TRBV7-9	TRBJ2-1	TRBD2	CASSLVSGRTDEQFF	TGTGCCAGCAGCTTAGTTAGCGGGAGGACGGATGAGCAGTTCTTC
NA	TRBV15	TRBJ2-3	TRBD2	CATSRMGGAGGTDTQYF	TGTGCCACCAGCCGCATGGGAGGAGCGGGGGGCACAGATACGCAGTATTTT
NA	TRBV6-6	TRBJ2-7	NA	CASSYLLSGEQYF	TGTGCCAGCAGCTACCTCCTCAGTGGGGAGCAGTACTTC
NA	TRBV2	TRBJ1-1	TRBD1	CASSSDRVSTEAFF	TGTGCCAGCAGTTCCGACAGGGTGAGCACTGAAGCTTTCTTT
NA	TRBV18	TRBJ2-7	TRBD2	CASSPPSLAGASEQYF	TGTGCCAGCTCACCCCCAAGCCTAGCGGGAGCGAGTGAGCAGTACTTC
NA	TRBV5-4	TRBJ2-5	TRBD1	CASSVKQGAGETQYF	TGTGCCAGCAGCGTTAAACAGGGGGCGGGGGAGACCCAGTACTTC
NA	TRBV20-1	TRBJ2-2	TRBD2	CSARDITGLAGLGELFF	TGCAGTGCTAGAGATATAACTGGACTAGCGGGACTCGGGGAGCTGTTTTTT
NA	TRBV12-3/TRBV12-4	TRBJ1-4	NA	CASSSHPAGRNEKLFF	TGTGCCAGCAGTTCCCACCCGGCAGGCAGAAATGAAAAACTGTTTTTT
NA	TRBV5-6	TRBJ2-1	NA	CASSLFSTYSYNEQFF	TGTGCCAGCAGCTTGTTTAGCACATACTCCTACAATGAGCAGTTCTTC
NA	TRBV6-1	TRBJ2-5	NA	CASSDGGETQYF	TGTGCCAGCAGCGACGGGGGAGAGACCCAGTACTTC
NA	TRBV27	TRBJ2-3	NA	CASSSPDSNSDTQYF	TGTGCCAGCAGTTCCCCTGACAGCAACTCAGATACGCAGTATTTT
NA	TRBV20-1	TRBJ2-2	NA	CSAIQANTGELFF	TGCAGTGCTATCCAGGCGAACACCGGGGAGCTGTTTTTT
once	TRBV24-1	TRBJ2-1	TRBD1	CATSEPTGRRDNEQFF	TGTGCCACCAGTGAGCCGACAGGGCGTAGGGACAATGAGCAGTTCTTC
NA	TRBV29-1	TRBJ1-2	TRBD1	CSVGQGGGGYTF	TGCAGCGTAGGACAGGGCGGCGGCGGCTACACCTTC
NA	TRBV5-4	TRBJ2-5	NA	CASSLGSGRPGETQYF	TGTGCCAGCAGCTTGGGCAGCGGGCGGCCTGGGGAGACCCAGTACTTC
few	TRBV29-1	TRBJ2-5	NA	CSARDYQETQYF	TGCAGCGCCCGGGACTACCAAGAGACCCAGTACTTC
NA	TRBV4-2	TRBJ2-7	TRBD2	CASSQGPSLAGLTYEQYF	TGTGCCAGCAGCCAAGGGCCCTCCCTAGCGGGGTTAACCTACGAGCAGTACTTC
once	TRBV5-4	TRBJ2-7	NA	CASSIDRVANEQYF	TGTGCCAGCAGCATAGATAGGGTCGCGAACGAGCAGTACTTC
NA	TRBV12-3/TRBV12-4	TRBJ2-5	NA	CASSFVRLAKETQYF	TGTGCCAGCAGTTTTGTTCGGCTAGCGAAAGAGACCCAGTACTTC
few	TRBV3-1	TRBJ2-7	NA	CASSQFDGYEQYF	TGTGCCAGCAGCCAATTCGACGGTTACGAGCAGTACTTC
NA	TRBV7-9	TRBJ2-6	TRBD1	CASSLGDRGRESGANVLTF	TGTGCCAGCAGCTTAGGGGACAGGGGGCGCGAATCTGGGGCCAACGTCCTGACTTTC
NA	TRBV6-1	TRBJ1-5	NA	CASSAARNPVVSNQPQHF	TGTGCCAGCAGTGCGGCAAGGAATCCGGTAGTTAGCAATCAGCCCCAGCATTTT